Here is one T cell receptor (beta chain) with its context. Other DNA sequences of this sample code for an identical CDR3. This sample stems from a study of shared T cell receptors in the human thymus. This table comes from immunoSEQ multiplex PCR, and its TCRdb copy is limited to in-frame clones, with some not included. The top ten clones hold 0.0094% of a sample with 640,000 or so clones, 87% of them seen once. V was pared by 7 bases and J by 5 bases, with 7 bases of the junction left unmatched. Germline lookup yields CDR1 MNHNY and CDR2 SVGAGI (reference sequence). The CDR3 extends over 15 amino acids. These data also featured in a second study, about human thymus T cells. This second report adds: Having surgery to correct congenital heart defects, healthy Finnish infants acted as the donors. Resections obtained during corrective heart surgery supplied the thymus tissue. The authors found apparently biased V and J gene usage in thymic and blood repertoires. Unrelated individuals were reported by related research to share highly overlapping thymic repertoires.

The chain joins TRBV6-6 to TRBJ1-6, with 8 bases aligning to TRBD1. The sequenced sample consisted of thymocytes. This TCR was sampled from a boy less than two years old with a congenital heart defect. This CDR3 reads CASTSRTGHNSPLHF. The CDR3 nucleotides are TGTGCCAGCACCTCAAGGACAGGGCATAATTCACCCCTCCACTTT.